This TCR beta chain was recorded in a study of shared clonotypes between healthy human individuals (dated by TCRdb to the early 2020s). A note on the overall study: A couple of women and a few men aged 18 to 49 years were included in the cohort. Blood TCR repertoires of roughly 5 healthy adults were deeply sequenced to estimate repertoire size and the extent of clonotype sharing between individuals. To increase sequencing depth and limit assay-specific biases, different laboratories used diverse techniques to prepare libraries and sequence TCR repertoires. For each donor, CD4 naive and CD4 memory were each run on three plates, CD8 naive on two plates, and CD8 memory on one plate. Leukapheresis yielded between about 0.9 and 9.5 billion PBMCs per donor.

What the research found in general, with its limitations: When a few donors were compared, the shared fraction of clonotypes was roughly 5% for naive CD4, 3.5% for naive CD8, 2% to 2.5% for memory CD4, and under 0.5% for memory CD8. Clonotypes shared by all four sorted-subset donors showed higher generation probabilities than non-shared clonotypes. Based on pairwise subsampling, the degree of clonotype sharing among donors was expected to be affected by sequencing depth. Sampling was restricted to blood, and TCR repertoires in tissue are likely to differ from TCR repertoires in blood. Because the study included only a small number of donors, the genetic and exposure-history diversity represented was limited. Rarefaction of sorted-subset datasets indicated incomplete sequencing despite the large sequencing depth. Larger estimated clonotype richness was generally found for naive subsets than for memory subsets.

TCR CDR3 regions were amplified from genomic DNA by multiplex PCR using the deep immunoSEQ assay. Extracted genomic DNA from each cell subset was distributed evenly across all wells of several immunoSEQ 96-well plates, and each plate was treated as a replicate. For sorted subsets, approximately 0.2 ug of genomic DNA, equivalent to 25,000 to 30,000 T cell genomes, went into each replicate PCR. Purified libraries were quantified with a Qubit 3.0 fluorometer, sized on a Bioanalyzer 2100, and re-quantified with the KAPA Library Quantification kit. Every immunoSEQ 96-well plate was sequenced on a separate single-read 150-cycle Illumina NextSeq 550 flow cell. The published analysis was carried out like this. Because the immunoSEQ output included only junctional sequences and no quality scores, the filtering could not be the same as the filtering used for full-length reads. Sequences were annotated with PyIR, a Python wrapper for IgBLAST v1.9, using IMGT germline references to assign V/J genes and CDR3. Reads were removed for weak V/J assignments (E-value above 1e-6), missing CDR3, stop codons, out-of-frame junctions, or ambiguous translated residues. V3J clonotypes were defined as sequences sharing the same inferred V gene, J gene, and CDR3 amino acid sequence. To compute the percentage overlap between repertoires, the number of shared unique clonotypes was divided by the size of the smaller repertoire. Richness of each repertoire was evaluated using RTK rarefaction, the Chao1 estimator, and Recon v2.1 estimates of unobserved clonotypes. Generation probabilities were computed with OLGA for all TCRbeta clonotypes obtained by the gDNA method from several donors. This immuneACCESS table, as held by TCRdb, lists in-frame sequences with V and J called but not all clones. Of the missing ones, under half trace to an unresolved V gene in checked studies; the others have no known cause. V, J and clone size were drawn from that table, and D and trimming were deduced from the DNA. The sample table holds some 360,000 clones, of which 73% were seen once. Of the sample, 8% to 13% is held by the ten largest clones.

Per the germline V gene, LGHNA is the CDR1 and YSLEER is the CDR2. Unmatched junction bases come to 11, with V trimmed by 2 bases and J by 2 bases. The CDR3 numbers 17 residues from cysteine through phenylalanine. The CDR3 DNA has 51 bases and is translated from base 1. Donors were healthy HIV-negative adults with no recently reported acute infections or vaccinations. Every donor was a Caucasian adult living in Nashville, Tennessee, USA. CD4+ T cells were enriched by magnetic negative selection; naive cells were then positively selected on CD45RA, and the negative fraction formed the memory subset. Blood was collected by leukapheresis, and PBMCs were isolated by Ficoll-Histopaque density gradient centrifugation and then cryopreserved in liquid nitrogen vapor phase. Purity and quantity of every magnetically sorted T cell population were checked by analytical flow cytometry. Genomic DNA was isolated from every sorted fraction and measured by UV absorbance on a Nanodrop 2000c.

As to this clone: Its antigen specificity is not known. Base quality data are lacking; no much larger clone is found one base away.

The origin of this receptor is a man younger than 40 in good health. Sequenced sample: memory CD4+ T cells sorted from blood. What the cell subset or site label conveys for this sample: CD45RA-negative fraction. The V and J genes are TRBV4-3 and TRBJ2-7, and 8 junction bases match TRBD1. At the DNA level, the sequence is TGCGCCAGCAGCCAACATTACAGGGGGACCTTCCCCTACGAGCAGTACTTC. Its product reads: CASSQHYRGTFPYEQYF.